What follows describes a single TCR beta chain. The target antigen is unknown. Using immunoSEQ multiplex PCR, the repertoire was profiled, and TCRdb retains in-frame clones only, with some absent. This sample has around 150,000 clones, with approximately 82% found just once. This sample is drawn from a study of cytomegalovirus exposure and HLA in healthy donors. In the study overall: The roughly 110 validation repertoires were produced on the same platform as the 670 or so repertoires of the first cohort. This was reported in a later analysis. Findings and caveats of the study: Researchers counted 150 to 200 TCR beta chains as cytomegalovirus-associated. There were some public TCRs occurring in many donors, but most TCR sequences were rare. Specificity of a few CMV-associated chains for CMV antigens was verified in vitro.

Deletions cut 3 bases from V and 6 bases from J, with 20 bases between. CDR3 length: 16 residues. Germline V CDR1 and CDR2: MNHEY, SVGAGI. The source material was PBMCs. This chain links TRBV6-5 with TRBJ2-5; D not certain. The TCR originated in a man in his thirties or forties in good health and CMV-seropositive. CDR3 nucleotide sequence: TGTGCCAGCAGTTATCTTCCTGGAGCCCTTAATAAGACCCAGTACTTC. Its protein is CASSYLPGALNKTQYF.